This T cell receptor (beta chain) was captured in a study of memory CD4+ T cells and cytomegalovirus serostatus. This clone was recorded a few times. Single viable CD3+CD4+CD8-CD45RO+ cells were sorted as the memory CD4+ T cells. Germline V CDR1 and CDR2: MNHNY, SVGAGI (reference sequence). This CDR3 spans 11 amino acids. The V and J ends lost 7 bases and 4 bases respectively, with 6 bases between them. The repertoire was sequenced with immunoSEQ multiplex PCR; TCRdb's copy has only in-frame clones and lacks some. The sample comprises about 92,000 clones, 80% of which are singletons, and 3.6% rests with the top ten.

The specimen was memory CD4+ T cells from blood. The sequence came from an adult in good health and CMV-seropositive. The chain recombines TRBV6-6 with TRBJ2-3; D gene uncertain. CDR3 in amino acids: CASKMADTQYF. The CDR3 region has the DNA TGTGCCAGCAAAATGGCAGATACGCAGTATTTT.